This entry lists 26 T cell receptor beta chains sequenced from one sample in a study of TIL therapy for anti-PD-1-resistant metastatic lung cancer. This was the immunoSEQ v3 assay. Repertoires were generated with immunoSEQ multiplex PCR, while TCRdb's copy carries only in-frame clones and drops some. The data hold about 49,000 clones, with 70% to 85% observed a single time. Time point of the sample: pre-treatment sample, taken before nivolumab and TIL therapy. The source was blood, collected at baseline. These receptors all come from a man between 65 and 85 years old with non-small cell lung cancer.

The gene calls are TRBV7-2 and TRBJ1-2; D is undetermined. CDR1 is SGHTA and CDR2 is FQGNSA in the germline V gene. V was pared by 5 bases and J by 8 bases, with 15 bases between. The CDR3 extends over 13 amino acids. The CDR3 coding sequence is TGTGCCAGCAGCATCGGGTTTCAAGGGGGCTACACCTTC. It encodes CASSIGFQGGYTF.

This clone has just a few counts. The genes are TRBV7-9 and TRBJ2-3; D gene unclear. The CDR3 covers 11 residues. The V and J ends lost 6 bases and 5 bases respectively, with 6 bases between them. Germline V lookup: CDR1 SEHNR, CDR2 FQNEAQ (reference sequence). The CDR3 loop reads CASRPIDTQYF. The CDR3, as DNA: TGTGCCAGCAGACCCATAGATACGCAGTATTTT.

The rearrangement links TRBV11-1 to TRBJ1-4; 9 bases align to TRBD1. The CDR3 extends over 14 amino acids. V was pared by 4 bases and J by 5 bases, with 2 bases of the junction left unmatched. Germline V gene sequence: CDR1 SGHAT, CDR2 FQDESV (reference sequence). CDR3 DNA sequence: TGTGCCAGCAGCTCCGGACAGGGGAATGAAAAACTGTTTTTT. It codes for CASSSGQGNEKLFF.

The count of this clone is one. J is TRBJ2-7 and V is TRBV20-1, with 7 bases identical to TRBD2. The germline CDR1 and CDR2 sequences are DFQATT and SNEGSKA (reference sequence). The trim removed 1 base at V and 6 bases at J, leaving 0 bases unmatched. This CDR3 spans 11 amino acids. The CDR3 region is CSARGGGEQYF. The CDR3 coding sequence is TGCAGTGCTAGAGGGGGGGGCGAGCAGTACTTC.

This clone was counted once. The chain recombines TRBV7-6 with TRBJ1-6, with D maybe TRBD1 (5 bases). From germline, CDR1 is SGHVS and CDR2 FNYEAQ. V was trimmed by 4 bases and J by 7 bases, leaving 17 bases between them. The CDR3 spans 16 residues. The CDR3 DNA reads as TGTGCCAGCAGCTCAGGGAGTAGGGGATGGAATTCACCCCTCCACTTT. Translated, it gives CASSSGSRGWNSPLHF.

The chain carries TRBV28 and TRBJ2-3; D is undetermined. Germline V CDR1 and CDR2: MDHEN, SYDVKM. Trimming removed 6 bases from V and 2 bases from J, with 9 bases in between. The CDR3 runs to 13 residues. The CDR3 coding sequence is TGTGCCAGCAGCCTGATTAACACAGATACGCAGTATTTT. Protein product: CASSLINTDTQYF.

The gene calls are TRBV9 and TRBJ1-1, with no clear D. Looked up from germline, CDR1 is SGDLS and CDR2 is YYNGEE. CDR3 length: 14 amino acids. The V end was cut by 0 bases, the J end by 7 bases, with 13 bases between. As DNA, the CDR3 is TGTGCCAGCAGCGTAGTAAGAAGGCTAATTGAAGCTTTCTTT. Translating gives CASSVVRRLIEAFF. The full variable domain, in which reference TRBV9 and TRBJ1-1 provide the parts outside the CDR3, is DSGVTQTPKHLITATGQRVTLRCSPRSGDLSVYWYQQSLDQGLQFLIQYYNGEERAKGNILERFSAQQFPDLHSELNLSSLELGDSALYFCASSVVRRLIEAFFGQGTRLTVV.

CDR3 loop: CASSRLAGGPPSSYNEQFF. The CDR3 DNA reads as TGTGCCAGCAGCCGGTTGGCGGGAGGACCCCCTAGCTCCTACAATGAGCAGTTCTTC. The J gene is TRBJ2-1, the V gene TRBV7-3, with TRBD2 identical over 8 bases. The CDR3 extends over 19 amino acids. Germline V gene sequence: CDR1 SGHTA, CDR2 FQGTGA. The V and J ends lost 5 bases and 0 bases, in that order; junction bases with no gene match: 15.

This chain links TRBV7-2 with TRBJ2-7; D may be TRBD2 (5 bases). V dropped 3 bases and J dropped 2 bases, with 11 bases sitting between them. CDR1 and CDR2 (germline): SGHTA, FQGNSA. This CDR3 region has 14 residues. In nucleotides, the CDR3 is TGTGCCAGCAGCTTCGGGTCGGGAACCTACGAGCAGTACTTC. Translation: CASSFGSGTYEQYF.

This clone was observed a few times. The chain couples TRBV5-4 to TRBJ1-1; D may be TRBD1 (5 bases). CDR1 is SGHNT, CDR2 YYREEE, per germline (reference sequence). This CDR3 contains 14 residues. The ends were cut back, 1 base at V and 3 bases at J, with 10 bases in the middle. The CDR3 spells CASSLWGADTEAFF. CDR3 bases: TGTGCCAGCAGCTTGTGGGGCGCGGACACTGAAGCTTTCTTT.

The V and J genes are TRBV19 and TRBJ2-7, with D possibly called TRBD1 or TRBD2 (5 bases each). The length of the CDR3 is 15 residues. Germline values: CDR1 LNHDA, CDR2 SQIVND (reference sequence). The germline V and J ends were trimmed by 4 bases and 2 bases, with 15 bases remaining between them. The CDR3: CASSRDGVNPYEQYF. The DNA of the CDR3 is TGTGCCAGTAGTAGGGACGGCGTAAATCCCTACGAGCAGTACTTC.

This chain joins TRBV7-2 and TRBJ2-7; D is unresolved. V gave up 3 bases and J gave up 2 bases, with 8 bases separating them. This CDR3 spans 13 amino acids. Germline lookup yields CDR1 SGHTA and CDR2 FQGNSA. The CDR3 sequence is CASSLMRPYEQYF. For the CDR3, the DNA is TGTGCCAGCAGCTTGATGCGCCCCTACGAGCAGTACTTC. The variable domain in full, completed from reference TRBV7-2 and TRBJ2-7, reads GAGVSQSPSNKVTEKGKDVELRCDPISGHTALYWYRQSLGQGLEFLIYFQGNSAPDKSGLPSDRFSAERTGGSVSTLTIQRTQQEDSAVYLCASSLMRPYEQYFGPGTRLTVT.

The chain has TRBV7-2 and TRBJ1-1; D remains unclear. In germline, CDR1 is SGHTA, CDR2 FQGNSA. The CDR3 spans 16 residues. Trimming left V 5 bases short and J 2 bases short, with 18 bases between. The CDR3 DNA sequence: TGTGCCAGCAGCACAACAAGGCCGGACGCAAACACTGAAGCTTTCTTT. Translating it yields CASSTTRPDANTEAFF.

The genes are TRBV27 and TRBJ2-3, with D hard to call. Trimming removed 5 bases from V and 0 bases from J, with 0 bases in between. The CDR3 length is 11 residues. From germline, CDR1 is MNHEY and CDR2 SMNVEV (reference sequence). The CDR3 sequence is CASSSTDTQYF. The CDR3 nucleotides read TGTGCCAGCAGTAGCACAGATACGCAGTATTTT.

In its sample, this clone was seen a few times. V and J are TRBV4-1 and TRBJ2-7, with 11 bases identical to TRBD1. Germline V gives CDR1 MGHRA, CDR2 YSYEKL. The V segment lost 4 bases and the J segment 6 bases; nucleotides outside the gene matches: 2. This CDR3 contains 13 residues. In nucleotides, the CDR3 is TGCGCCAGCAGCCCGGGACAGGGGGGCGAGCAGTACTTC. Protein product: CASSPGQGGEQYF.

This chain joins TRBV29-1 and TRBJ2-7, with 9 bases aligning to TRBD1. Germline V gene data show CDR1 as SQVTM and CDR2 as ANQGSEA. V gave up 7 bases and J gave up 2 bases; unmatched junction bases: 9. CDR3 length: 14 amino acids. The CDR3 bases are TGCAGCGCGGAAAGTGGGACAGGGACCTACGAGCAGTACTTC. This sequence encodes CSAESGTGTYEQYF.

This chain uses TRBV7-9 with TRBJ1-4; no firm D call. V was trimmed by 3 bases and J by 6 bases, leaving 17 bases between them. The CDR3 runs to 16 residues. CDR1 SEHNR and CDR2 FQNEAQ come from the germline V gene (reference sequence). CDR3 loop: CASSFTSDGPYEKLFF. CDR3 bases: TGTGCCAGCAGCTTTACCTCGGACGGTCCTTATGAAAAACTGTTTTTT. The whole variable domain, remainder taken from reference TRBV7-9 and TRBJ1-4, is DTGVSQNPRHKITKRGQNVTFRCDPISEHNRLYWYRQTLGQGPEFLTYFQNEAQLEKSRLLSDRFSAERPKGSFSTLEIQRTEQGDSAMYLCASSFTSDGPYEKLFFGSGTQLSVL.

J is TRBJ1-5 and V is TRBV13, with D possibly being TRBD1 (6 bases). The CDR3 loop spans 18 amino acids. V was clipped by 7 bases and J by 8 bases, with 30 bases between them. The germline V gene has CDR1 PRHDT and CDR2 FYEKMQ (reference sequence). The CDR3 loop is CASMITGGFRDIGKPQHF. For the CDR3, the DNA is TGTGCCAGCATGATCACGGGTGGTTTCCGGGACATCGGGAAGCCCCAGCATTTT.

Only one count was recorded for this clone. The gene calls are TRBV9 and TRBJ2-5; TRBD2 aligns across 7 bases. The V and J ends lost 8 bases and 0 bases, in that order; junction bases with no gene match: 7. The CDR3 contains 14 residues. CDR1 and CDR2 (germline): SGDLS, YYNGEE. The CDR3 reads CASASGSYQETQYF. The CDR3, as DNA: TGTGCCAGTGCTAGCGGTTCGTACCAAGAGACCCAGTACTTC.

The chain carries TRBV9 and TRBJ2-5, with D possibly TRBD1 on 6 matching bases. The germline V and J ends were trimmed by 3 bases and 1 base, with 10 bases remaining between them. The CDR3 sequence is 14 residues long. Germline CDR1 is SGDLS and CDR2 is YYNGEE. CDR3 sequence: CASSATGSQETQYF. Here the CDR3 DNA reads TGTGCCAGCAGCGCTACAGGGTCCCAAGAGACCCAGTACTTC. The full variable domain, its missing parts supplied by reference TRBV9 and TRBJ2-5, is DSGVTQTPKHLITATGQRVTLRCSPRSGDLSVYWYQQSLDQGLQFLIQYYNGEERAKGNILERFSAQQFPDLHSELNLSSLELGDSALYFCASSATGSQETQYFGPGTRLLVL.

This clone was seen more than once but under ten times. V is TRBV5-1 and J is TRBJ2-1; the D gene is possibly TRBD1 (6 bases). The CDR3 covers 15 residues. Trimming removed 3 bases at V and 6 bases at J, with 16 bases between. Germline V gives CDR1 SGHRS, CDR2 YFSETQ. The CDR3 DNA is TGCGCCAGCAGCTCACAGACCGGGACAACCAATGAGCAGTTCTTC. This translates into CASSSQTGTTNEQFF.

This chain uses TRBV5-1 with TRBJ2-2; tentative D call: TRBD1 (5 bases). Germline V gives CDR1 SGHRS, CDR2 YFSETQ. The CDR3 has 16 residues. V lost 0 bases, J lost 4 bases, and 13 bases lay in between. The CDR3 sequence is CASSLGQGRVTGELFF. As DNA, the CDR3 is TGCGCCAGCAGCTTGGGTCAGGGTCGAGTCACCGGGGAGCTGTTTTTT.

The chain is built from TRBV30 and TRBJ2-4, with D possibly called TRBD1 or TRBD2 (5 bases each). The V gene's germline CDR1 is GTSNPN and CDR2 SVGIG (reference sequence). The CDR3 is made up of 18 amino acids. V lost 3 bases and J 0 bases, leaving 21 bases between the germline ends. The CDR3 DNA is TGTGCCTGGAGGACCGGGACCGAGGAATCTCTAGCCAAAAACATTCAGTACTTC. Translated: CAWRTGTEESLAKNIQYF.

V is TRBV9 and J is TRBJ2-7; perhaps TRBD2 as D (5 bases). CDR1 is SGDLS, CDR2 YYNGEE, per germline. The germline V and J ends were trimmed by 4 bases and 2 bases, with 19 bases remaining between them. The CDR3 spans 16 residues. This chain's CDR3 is CASSTLAHETPYEQYF. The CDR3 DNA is TGTGCCAGCAGCACCCTAGCCCACGAGACCCCCTACGAGCAGTACTTC.

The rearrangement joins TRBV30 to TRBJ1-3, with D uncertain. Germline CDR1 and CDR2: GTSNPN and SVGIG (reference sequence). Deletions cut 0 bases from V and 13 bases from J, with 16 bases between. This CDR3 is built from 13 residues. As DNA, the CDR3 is TGTGCCTGGAGTGTACTTTTAGGGCGATCAATATATTTT. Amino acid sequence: CAWSVLLGRSIYF.

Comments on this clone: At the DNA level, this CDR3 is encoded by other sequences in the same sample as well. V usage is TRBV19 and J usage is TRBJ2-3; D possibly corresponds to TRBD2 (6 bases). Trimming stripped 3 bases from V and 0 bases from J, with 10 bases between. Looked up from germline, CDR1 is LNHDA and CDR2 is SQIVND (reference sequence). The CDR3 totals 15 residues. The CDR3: CASSIGSGSTDTQYF. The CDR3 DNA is TGTGCCAGTAGTATCGGTAGCGGCAGCACAGATACGCAGTATTTT.